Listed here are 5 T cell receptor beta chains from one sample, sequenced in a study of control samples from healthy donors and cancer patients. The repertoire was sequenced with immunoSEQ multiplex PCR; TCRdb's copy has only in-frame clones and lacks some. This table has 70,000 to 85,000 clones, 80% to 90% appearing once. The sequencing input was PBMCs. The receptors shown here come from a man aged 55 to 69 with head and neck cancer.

CDR3 loop: CASSLQGRIQYF. CDR3 DNA sequence: TGTGCCAGCAGTTTGCAGGGTCGCATTCAGTACTTC. The chain recombines TRBV12-3 or TRBV12-4 with TRBJ2-4; TRBD1 is a possible D gene (5 bases). This CDR3 has 12 amino acids. V lost 3 bases and J 9 bases, leaving 9 bases between the germline ends.

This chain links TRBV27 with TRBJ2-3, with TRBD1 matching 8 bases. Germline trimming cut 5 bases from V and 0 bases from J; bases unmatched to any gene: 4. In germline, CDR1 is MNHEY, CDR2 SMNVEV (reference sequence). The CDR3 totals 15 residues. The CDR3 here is CASSPRGPSTDTQYF. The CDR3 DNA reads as TGTGCCAGCAGTCCCAGGGGGCCTAGCACAGATACGCAGTATTTT.

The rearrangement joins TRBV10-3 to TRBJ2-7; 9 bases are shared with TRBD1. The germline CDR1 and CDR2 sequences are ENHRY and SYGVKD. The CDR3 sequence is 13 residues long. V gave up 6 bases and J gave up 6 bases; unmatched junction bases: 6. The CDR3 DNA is TGTGCCATCAGCCGGGACAGGGAGGGCGAGCAGTACTTC. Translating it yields CAISRDREGEQYF.

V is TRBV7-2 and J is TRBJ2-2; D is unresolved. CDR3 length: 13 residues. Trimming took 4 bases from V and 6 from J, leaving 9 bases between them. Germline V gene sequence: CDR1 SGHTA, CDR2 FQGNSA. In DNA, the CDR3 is TGTGCCAGCAGCTCCTTTGGGGCCGGGGAGCTGTTTTTT. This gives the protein CASSSFGAGELFF.

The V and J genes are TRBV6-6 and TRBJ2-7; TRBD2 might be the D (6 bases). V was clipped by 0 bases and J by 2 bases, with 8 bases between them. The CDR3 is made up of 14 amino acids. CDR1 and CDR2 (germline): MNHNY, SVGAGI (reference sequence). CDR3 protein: CASSYSSGTYEQYF. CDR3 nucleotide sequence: TGTGCCAGCAGTTACTCTAGCGGCACCTACGAGCAGTACTTC.